This T cell receptor beta chain appears in the sequencing data of a study of T cell changes during pregnancy in multiple sclerosis. The ends were cut back, 5 bases at V and 7 bases at J, with 14 bases in the middle. The germline V gene encodes CDR1 MNHEY and CDR2 SMNVEV (reference sequence). This CDR3 contains 13 residues. Generated by immunoSEQ multiplex PCR, the TCRdb table keeps only in-frame clones and is missing some. The sample gives roughly 38,000 clones, around 90% of which show up once; 6.5% to 8.5% is in the top ten. Specimen: CD8+ T cells from peripheral blood mononuclear cells, collected in the third trimester of pregnancy. The TCR originated in a female donor with multiple sclerosis, enrolled in a pregnancy study. The V call is TRBV27, the J call TRBJ1-2, with D perhaps matching TRBD1 (5 bases). CDR3 sequence: CASSVPGLGGYTF. The CDR3 DNA reads TGTGCCAGCAGTGTACCAGGGCTTGGTGGCTACACCTTC.